Listed below are T cell receptor beta chains from one sample, sequenced in a study of CD8 T cells in Susac syndrome. TCRdb reprocessed the immunoSEQ multiplex PCR reads with MiXCR, giving one entry per CDR3 protein. The data show 180,000 or so distinct CDR3 sequences, roughly 94% seen once. The sample consisted of CD4+ T cells from PBMCs. Source of these receptors: a human donor in good health. Each CDR3 is given with its conserved first and last residue. The order of the fields is clone size, J gene, V gene, D gene, CDR3 DNA, CDR3 protein. The D gene is left open where the match is weak. Size is stated for part of the rows, as once, few or many counts, or as a class when the clone is expanded.

clone_size: -; j_call: TRBJ2-5; v_call: TRBV29-1; d_call: TRBD1; cdr3_nt: TGCAGCGTCGCTAGGACAGGAACGTACCAAGAGACCCAGTACTTC; cdr3_aa: CSVARTGTYQETQYF
clone_size: -; j_call: TRBJ2-4; v_call: TRBV27; d_call: -; cdr3_nt: TGTGCCAGCAGTCCCCGTGACGTGGCCAAAAACATTCAGTACTTC; cdr3_aa: CASSPRDVAKNIQYF
clone_size: -; j_call: TRBJ2-1; v_call: TRBV4-1; d_call: -; cdr3_nt: TGCGCCAGCAGCCGAGGTCAGGGTCCTGCCAATGAGCAGTTCTTC; cdr3_aa: CASSRGQGPANEQFF
clone_size: -; j_call: TRBJ1-5; v_call: TRBV20-1; d_call: -; cdr3_nt: TGCAGTGCTAAGCCTGCGACAGGTAATAGCAATCAGCCCCAGCATTTT; cdr3_aa: CSAKPATGNSNQPQHF
clone_size: -; j_call: TRBJ2-7; v_call: TRBV3-1; d_call: -; cdr3_nt: TGTGCCAGCAGCCAAGGGCACTCGGCACCCTACGAGCAGTACTTC; cdr3_aa: CASSQGHSAPYEQYF
clone_size: -; j_call: TRBJ1-3; v_call: TRBV30; d_call: -; cdr3_nt: TGTGCCTGGAATCGCGGCTCTGGAAACACCATATATTTT; cdr3_aa: CAWNRGSGNTIYF
clone_size: -; j_call: TRBJ2-2; v_call: TRBV7-9; d_call: TRBD1; cdr3_nt: TGTGCCAGCAGCTCGAACCTAGGACAGGCGAACACCGGGGAGCTGTTTTTT; cdr3_aa: CASSSNLGQANTGELFF
clone_size: -; j_call: TRBJ2-1; v_call: TRBV7-2; d_call: -; cdr3_nt: TGTGCCAGCAGCTTACTAGACTTACAGTTCTTC; cdr3_aa: CASSLLDLQFF
clone_size: -; j_call: TRBJ2-4; v_call: TRBV29-1; d_call: TRBD1; cdr3_nt: TGCAGCGTTGAATCCCCGGGGGACAGGTACATTCAGTACTTC; cdr3_aa: CSVESPGDRYIQYF
clone_size: -; j_call: TRBJ2-3; v_call: TRBV5-1; d_call: TRBD2; cdr3_nt: TGCGCCAGCAGCTTGGCCAGCGGGGGGGATACGCAGTATTTT; cdr3_aa: CASSLASGGDTQYF
clone_size: -; j_call: TRBJ1-2; v_call: TRBV29-1; d_call: -; cdr3_nt: TGCAGCGTTGGGGACCGACACTATGGCTACACCTTC; cdr3_aa: CSVGDRHYGYTF
clone_size: -; j_call: TRBJ1-2; v_call: TRBV2; d_call: TRBD1; cdr3_nt: TGTGCCAGCAAGCGGGACAGAGACGGCGGCTACACCTTC; cdr3_aa: CASKRDRDGGYTF
clone_size: few; j_call: TRBJ2-5; v_call: TRBV6-1; d_call: TRBD2; cdr3_nt: TGTGCCAGCAGCCGCGACTGGGACTATACCTTTGAGACCCAGTACTTC; cdr3_aa: CASSRDWDYTFETQYF
clone_size: -; j_call: TRBJ1-1; v_call: TRBV7-9; d_call: TRBD1; cdr3_nt: TGTGCCAGCAGCTTCGGGACAGGAAGGAACACTGAAGCTTTCTTT; cdr3_aa: CASSFGTGRNTEAFF
clone_size: -; j_call: TRBJ1-1; v_call: TRBV27; d_call: TRBD1; cdr3_nt: TGTGCCAGCAGCGAATGGACAGGTCGGAACACTGAAGCTTTCTTT; cdr3_aa: CASSEWTGRNTEAFF
clone_size: -; j_call: TRBJ2-5; v_call: TRBV29-1; d_call: TRBD1; cdr3_nt: TGCAGCGTTGCCTCGACAGGGATCCAAGAGACCCAGTACTTC; cdr3_aa: CSVASTGIQETQYF
clone_size: -; j_call: TRBJ2-3; v_call: TRBV20-1; d_call: -; cdr3_nt: TGCAGTGCTGGTCCCCCTGGCCAACAGGAAGATACGCAGTATTTT; cdr3_aa: CSAGPPGQQEDTQYF
clone_size: -; j_call: TRBJ2-1; v_call: TRBV25-1; d_call: TRBD2; cdr3_nt: TGTGCCAGCAGTGGGGAGCGGGGGGGATTGGGAAATGAGCAGTTCTTC; cdr3_aa: CASSGERGGLGNEQFF
clone_size: -; j_call: TRBJ2-3; v_call: TRBV12-3/TRBV12-4; d_call: TRBD1; cdr3_nt: TGTGCCAGCAGTCCAGACAGGGTCAGCACAGATACGCAGTATTTT; cdr3_aa: CASSPDRVSTDTQYF
clone_size: -; j_call: TRBJ1-6; v_call: TRBV6-5; d_call: TRBD1; cdr3_nt: TGTGCCAGCCACAGGGGAAAGGGGTCACCCCTCCACTTT; cdr3_aa: CASHRGKGSPLHF
clone_size: -; j_call: TRBJ1-2; v_call: TRBV12-3/TRBV12-4; d_call: -; cdr3_nt: TGTGCCAGCAGTTCGAGGGGCCATGGCTACACCTTC; cdr3_aa: CASSSRGHGYTF
clone_size: -; j_call: TRBJ2-5; v_call: TRBV7-8; d_call: -; cdr3_nt: TGTGCCAGCAGCTTAGCGTGGGTAGAGACCCAGTACTTC; cdr3_aa: CASSLAWVETQYF
clone_size: -; j_call: TRBJ2-1; v_call: TRBV15; d_call: -; cdr3_nt: TGTGCCACCAGCAGAGGGAGGGGCTCCGAGCAGTTCTTC; cdr3_aa: CATSRGRGSEQFF
clone_size: -; j_call: TRBJ2-3; v_call: TRBV11-2; d_call: -; cdr3_nt: TGTGCCAGCAGCTCTCTACCAGGGGGGAACCTAGCAACAGATACGCAGTATTTT; cdr3_aa: CASSSLPGGNLATDTQYF
clone_size: once; j_call: TRBJ2-6; v_call: TRBV5-1; d_call: -; cdr3_nt: TGCGCCAGCAGCATCCGTCAAACTTCTGGGGCCAACGTCCTGACTTTC; cdr3_aa: CASSIRQTSGANVLTF
clone_size: -; j_call: TRBJ1-1; v_call: TRBV18; d_call: -; cdr3_nt: TGTGCCAGCTCACAGGGGCGCGCCACTGAAGCTTTCTTT; cdr3_aa: CASSQGRATEAFF
clone_size: -; j_call: TRBJ2-2; v_call: TRBV20-1; d_call: TRBD1; cdr3_nt: TGCAGTGCTAGAGCTACGGACAGGGTTCTCACCGGGGAGCTGTTTTTT; cdr3_aa: CSARATDRVLTGELFF
clone_size: -; j_call: TRBJ2-7; v_call: TRBV7-2; d_call: -; cdr3_nt: TGTGCCAGCAGGTACGGCGAGGGCGAGCAGTACTTC; cdr3_aa: CASRYGEGEQYF
clone_size: -; j_call: TRBJ1-5; v_call: TRBV12-3/TRBV12-4; d_call: -; cdr3_nt: TGTGCCAGCAGTTTAGCGGGTATTGGCAATCAGCCCCAGCATTTT; cdr3_aa: CASSLAGIGNQPQHF
clone_size: once; j_call: TRBJ2-1; v_call: TRBV7-3; d_call: -; cdr3_nt: TGTGCCAGCAGCTTAGCGGCGGAAGGGGGGCAGTTCTTC; cdr3_aa: CASSLAAEGGQFF
clone_size: -; j_call: TRBJ1-2; v_call: TRBV9; d_call: -; cdr3_nt: TGTGCCAGCACCCCTGGGGGGGCGCGTTTGCATGGCTACACCTTC; cdr3_aa: CASTPGGARLHGYTF
clone_size: -; j_call: TRBJ1-2; v_call: TRBV9; d_call: -; cdr3_nt: TGTGCCAGCAGCCTCCGCGAGGGGTACCGTGGCTACACCTTC; cdr3_aa: CASSLREGYRGYTF
clone_size: -; j_call: TRBJ2-2; v_call: TRBV6-2/TRBV6-3; d_call: -; cdr3_nt: TGTGCCAGCAGACCATGGGACCCCGGCCGCACCGGGGAGCTGTTTTTT; cdr3_aa: CASRPWDPGRTGELFF
clone_size: -; j_call: TRBJ1-2; v_call: TRBV14; d_call: -; cdr3_nt: TGTGCCAGCAGCGAAGCCGGGATCCTTAACTATGGCTACACCTTC; cdr3_aa: CASSEAGILNYGYTF
clone_size: -; j_call: TRBJ1-4; v_call: TRBV7-9; d_call: -; cdr3_nt: TGTGCCAGCAGCTTAGGTGGCAGGGTGAATGAAAAACTGTTTTTT; cdr3_aa: CASSLGGRVNEKLFF
clone_size: -; j_call: TRBJ2-5; v_call: TRBV5-1; d_call: -; cdr3_nt: TGCGCCAGCAGCGAGACAGTGGGCCAAGAGACCCAGTACTTC; cdr3_aa: CASSETVGQETQYF
clone_size: -; j_call: TRBJ2-3; v_call: TRBV3-1; d_call: -; cdr3_nt: TGTGCCAGCAGCCAAGAATGGCTAGCTGGTACGCAGTATTTT; cdr3_aa: CASSQEWLAGTQYF
clone_size: -; j_call: TRBJ1-2; v_call: TRBV2; d_call: TRBD1; cdr3_nt: TGTGCCAGCAGTGGCGACCGACAGGGGGGCTACACCTTC; cdr3_aa: CASSGDRQGGYTF
clone_size: -; j_call: TRBJ1-5; v_call: TRBV20-1; d_call: -; cdr3_nt: TGCAGTGCTAGGGGGGACACTTTTCAGCCCCAGCATTTT; cdr3_aa: CSARGDTFQPQHF
clone_size: -; j_call: TRBJ1-2; v_call: TRBV20-1; d_call: -; cdr3_nt: TGCAGTGCATGGGGGCCGGTAGGCTACACCTTC; cdr3_aa: CSAWGPVGYTF
clone_size: -; j_call: TRBJ1-1; v_call: TRBV9; d_call: TRBD1; cdr3_nt: TGTGCCAGCAGCGAAGGGGACAGCAGATTGAACACTGAAGCTTTCTTT; cdr3_aa: CASSEGDSRLNTEAFF
clone_size: -; j_call: TRBJ1-5; v_call: TRBV30; d_call: -; cdr3_nt: TGTGCCTGGAGTGTAAACCTAGGGGGGTACCCCCAGCATTTT; cdr3_aa: CAWSVNLGGYPQHF
clone_size: -; j_call: TRBJ2-5; v_call: TRBV10-3; d_call: -; cdr3_nt: TGTGCCATACAGAGTTTGGAGCGGGAGACCCAGTACTTC; cdr3_aa: CAIQSLERETQYF
clone_size: -; j_call: TRBJ2-1; v_call: TRBV29-1; d_call: -; cdr3_nt: TGCAGCGTTGTGAGGTACAATGAGCAGTTCTTC; cdr3_aa: CSVVRYNEQFF
clone_size: -; j_call: TRBJ2-3; v_call: TRBV7-7; d_call: TRBD2; cdr3_nt: TGTGCCAGCAGTCTCCAGCCACTAGCGGGGGAGGATACGCAGTATTTT; cdr3_aa: CASSLQPLAGEDTQYF
clone_size: -; j_call: TRBJ2-5; v_call: TRBV11-2; d_call: -; cdr3_nt: TGTGCCAGCAGCCCGGGGCGGGGGCCCGAGGAGACCCAGTACTTC; cdr3_aa: CASSPGRGPEETQYF
clone_size: once; j_call: TRBJ2-5; v_call: TRBV20-1; d_call: -; cdr3_nt: TGCAGTGCTAGTTCTGCCGGAACAGGATTCCAAGAGACCCAGTACTTC; cdr3_aa: CSASSAGTGFQETQYF
clone_size: -; j_call: TRBJ2-2; v_call: TRBV29-1; d_call: -; cdr3_nt: TGCAGCGTTGGTGACGGGAACACCGGGGAGCTGTTTTTT; cdr3_aa: CSVGDGNTGELFF
clone_size: -; j_call: TRBJ1-2; v_call: TRBV18; d_call: -; cdr3_nt: TGTGCCAGCTCCCAAAGGGGAGACTATGGCTACACCTTC; cdr3_aa: CASSQRGDYGYTF
clone_size: -; j_call: TRBJ2-2; v_call: TRBV20-1; d_call: TRBD2; cdr3_nt: TGCAGTGCTAGTCTTGCGGGGGGCCTCGCCGGGGAGCTGTTTTTT; cdr3_aa: CSASLAGGLAGELFF
clone_size: -; j_call: TRBJ2-1; v_call: TRBV15; d_call: -; cdr3_nt: TGTGCCACCAGCAGAGATACTAGCAACAATGAGCAGTTCTTC; cdr3_aa: CATSRDTSNNEQFF
clone_size: -; j_call: TRBJ2-3; v_call: TRBV18; d_call: -; cdr3_nt: TGTGCCAGCTCACTAGGAAGTTCAGATACGCAGTATTTT; cdr3_aa: CASSLGSSDTQYF
clone_size: -; j_call: TRBJ2-3; v_call: TRBV27; d_call: -; cdr3_nt: TGTGCCAGCAGTGATTATAGCGGAGCTAGCACAGATACGCAGTATTTT; cdr3_aa: CASSDYSGASTDTQYF
clone_size: -; j_call: TRBJ1-5; v_call: TRBV29-1; d_call: -; cdr3_nt: TGCAGCGTTGAAACAGGGAGGGATCAGCCCCAGCATTTT; cdr3_aa: CSVETGRDQPQHF
clone_size: -; j_call: TRBJ2-1; v_call: TRBV14; d_call: -; cdr3_nt: TGTGCCAGCAGCCAAGTAATTGGTGCGCCGGGGAATGAGCAGTTCTTC; cdr3_aa: CASSQVIGAPGNEQFF